The 5 T cell receptor beta chains listed next were all sequenced from one sample in a study of Ad26.COV2.S vaccination and SARS-CoV-2 variants. Treatment: around 19 received Ad26.COV2.S at low or high dose, single or two shots; 5 received placebo; per-sample allocation not given. Material that was analyzed had been drawn on day 63 after the first vaccine or placebo injection. Clones were read by immunoSEQ multiplex PCR, and TCRdb kept only the in-frame ones, dropping some. The table has fewer than 800,000 clones, 89% seen once. The material was peripheral blood, obtained in a trial of Ad26.COV2.S vaccine versus placebo. These receptors were collected from a person aged 18-65 years who received the Ad26.COV2.S COVID-19 vaccine or a placebo.

About this clone itself: The same CDR3 is also encoded by other DNA sequences in this sample. The chain employs TRBV12-3 or TRBV12-4 and TRBJ1-5, with TRBD1 matching over 7 bases. The CDR3 runs 12 residues. The junction had 2 bases not matched to a gene; V was cut back by 8 bases and J by 4 bases. The CDR3 spells CASSRGNQPQHF. The CDR3 coding sequence is TGTGCCAGCTCCAGGGGGAATCAGCCCCAGCATTTT.

V and J are TRBV5-1 and TRBJ2-2; D is unresolved. The V gene's germline CDR1 is SGHRS and CDR2 YFSETQ. The CDR3 spans 15 residues. Trimming removed 3 bases at V and 1 base at J, with 10 bases between. The CDR3, as DNA: TGCGCCAGCAGCTCCACGGGTCAGAACACCGGGGAGCTGTTTTTT. Encoded protein: CASSSTGQNTGELFF.

The rearrangement joins TRBV18 to TRBJ1-5, with a weak D call TRBD1 (5 bases). This CDR3 spans 16 amino acids. Trimming removed 4 bases at V and 1 base at J, with 14 bases between. Germline V lookup: CDR1 KGHSH, CDR2 LQKENI. CDR3 nucleotide sequence: TGTGCCAGCTCACAACAACAGGTTACAAGCAATCAGCCCCAGCATTTT. It codes for CASSQQQVTSNQPQHF. Full variable domain (rest looked up from reference TRBV18 and TRBJ1-5): NAGVMQNPRHLVRRRGQEARLRCSPMKGHSHVYWYRQLPEEGLKFMVYLQKENIIDESGMPKERFSAEFPKEGPSILRIQQVVRGDSAAYFCASSQQQVTSNQPQHFGDGTRLSIL.

The chain has TRBV6-5 and TRBJ1-6; D may be TRBD1 (5 bases). The CDR3 loop spans 15 amino acids. Between the trimmed V and J ends, which lost 0 bases and 8 bases, there was a span of 11 bases. Germline lookup yields CDR1 MNHEY and CDR2 SVGAGI. In DNA, the CDR3 is TGTGCCAGCAGTTACTCGGGGGGGTCTGATTCACCCCTCCACTTT. As protein: CASSYSGGSDSPLHF.

The chain recombines TRBV6-5 with TRBJ1-1; D is unresolved. Trimming stripped 5 bases from V and 4 bases from J, with 14 bases between. Germline V gene data show CDR1 as MNHEY and CDR2 as SVGAGI. The CDR3 loop spans 14 amino acids. Here the CDR3 reads CASSISPRTTEAFF. CDR3 nucleotide sequence: TGTGCCAGCAGTATAAGTCCGAGGACCACTGAAGCTTTCTTT.